The sequence of this T cell receptor (beta chain) was determined in a study of STAT5B mutations in CD4+ large granular lymphocyte leukemia. The study's findings and limits: TRBV06-family usage was enriched in top patient clones (8/27) versus controls (2/35). Main leukemic clonotypes were patient-specific, but around 25% appeared at low frequency elsewhere.

This clone was observed once. Its specificity is unknown. This CDR3 spans 15 amino acids. Trimming removed 0 bases at V and 2 bases at J, with 9 bases between. The table came from immunoSEQ multiplex PCR; TCRdb's copy has only in-frame clones and leaves some out. The sample yields tens of thousands of clones, 80% to 85% seen once. The receptor's source is a human donor in good health. The V gene is TRBV5-3, the J gene TRBJ2-1; possible D gene TRBD2, 6 bases. TRBV5-3 is given ORF status, its function remaining uncertain. The material sequenced was CD4+ T cells from blood buffy coats. CDR3 bases: TGTGCCAGAAGCTTGGGGAGGGGACCCTACAATGAGCAGTTCTTC. Its protein product is CARSLGRGPYNEQFF.